Below, 24 T cell receptor beta chains from the same sample are listed, as sequenced in a study of blood T cell repertoires in COVID-19. Data came from immunoSEQ multiplex PCR; TCRdb stores just in-frame clones and leaves some out. The sample has a few hundred thousand clones; over 70% are singletons. Sequences were obtained from peripheral blood. These receptor sequences come from a woman aged 45-60 years with acute or convalescent COVID-19.

The rearrangement links TRBV4-1 to TRBJ2-3, with 10 bases identical to TRBD2. Germline V CDR1 and CDR2: MGHRA, YSYEKL. This CDR3 is built from 14 residues. With V trimmed by 7 bases and J by 4 bases, 5 bases remained unmatched. The CDR3 sequence: CASTALAGADTQYF. As DNA, the CDR3 is TGCGCCAGCACCGCTCTAGCGGGGGCAGATACGCAGTATTTT.

V gene TRBV7-3 combines with J gene TRBJ2-1, with 12 bases matching TRBD2. The CDR3 has 21 residues. The J segment lost 6 bases and the V segment lost 5 bases, leaving 23 bases of the junction unmatched. Looked up from germline, CDR1 is SGHTA and CDR2 is FQGTGA. The CDR3 DNA follows: TGTGCCAGCAGCCTCGACCGGCCTCAGGTTCACCCTAGCGGGAGGGCCAATGAGCAGTTCTTC. Translated: CASSLDRPQVHPSGRANEQFF.

This clone was seen a single time. The chain carries TRBV4-3 and TRBJ1-2; no clear D. Trimming cost V 0 bases and J 6 bases, with 11 bases left between them. The CDR3 is 14 residues long. Germline V gives CDR1 LGHNA, CDR2 YSLEER. The DNA of the CDR3 is TGCGCCAGCAGCCAAGATCCTTATATAGATGGCTACACCTTC. As protein: CASSQDPYIDGYTF.

The J gene is TRBJ2-7, the V gene TRBV4-2; D is unclear. This CDR3 has 15 residues. Between the trimmed V and J ends, which lost 2 bases and 2 bases, there was a span of 13 bases. From germline, CDR1 is LGHNA and CDR2 YNFKEQ. CDR3 coding DNA: TGTGCCAGCAGCCAAAACGTCCGTGTAGCCTACGAGCAGTACTTC. Amino acid sequence: CASSQNVRVAYEQYF.

The chain links TRBV5-4 to TRBJ1-1, with D possibly being TRBD1 (5 bases). Germline V gives CDR1 SGHNT, CDR2 YYREEE (reference sequence). V was cut by 7 bases and J by 2 bases, with 18 bases left in between. This CDR3 is 15 amino acids long. CDR3 region: CASAPVGGRNTEAFF. The DNA of the CDR3 is TGTGCCAGCGCCCCGGTGGGGGGACGAAACACTGAAGCTTTCTTT.

CDR3 sequence reads: CASSQEPGLEFHEQYF. Written as DNA, the CDR3 is TGTGCCAGCAGCCAAGAACCGGGACTAGAATTTCACGAGCAGTACTTC. The chain is built from TRBV3-1 (or the pseudogene TRBV3-2) and TRBJ2-7; 8 bases fit TRBD2. Germline-derived CDR1 and CDR2 are LGHDT and YNNKEL (reference sequence). The CDR3 consists of 16 residues. V shed 0 bases, J shed 5 bases, and the junction held 9 bases outside the gene matches.

V is TRBV7-3 and J is TRBJ1-1, with 8 bases lining up with TRBD1. The germline V gene has CDR1 SGHTA and CDR2 FQGTGA. V shed 5 bases, J shed 3 bases, and the junction held 8 bases outside the gene matches. The CDR3 loop spans 15 amino acids. In DNA form, the CDR3 reads TGTGCCAGCAGCGCGACGGGACAGGAATACACTGAAGCTTTCTTT. It translates to CASSATGQEYTEAFF.

To note about this clone: Additional DNA sequences in this sample encode the identical CDR3. CDR3 DNA sequence: TGTGCCAGTACCCCCCCTGGAGGGAGGACCGGGGAGCTGTTTTTT. This codes for CASTPPGGRTGELFF. This rearrangement joins TRBV19 to TRBJ2-2; a possible D gene is TRBD2 (6 bases). The V gene lost 7 bases and the J gene lost 5 bases, with 17 bases spanning the gap. CDR3 length: 15 amino acids. Germline assignment: CDR1 LNHDA and CDR2 SQIVND (reference sequence).

This clone has only one observation. The chain employs TRBV15 and TRBJ2-2, with D possibly TRBD2 on 7 matching bases. Germline assignment: CDR1 LNHNV and CDR2 YYDKDF (reference sequence). The CDR3 loop spans 15 amino acids. Deletions cut 6 bases from V and 5 bases from J, with 16 bases between. The CDR3 region has the DNA TGTGCCACCAGGAAGGGGGGGACACCAACCGGGGAGCTGTTTTTT. Amino acid sequence: CATRKGGTPTGELFF.

The genes are TRBV4-1 and TRBJ1-3; the D gene is possibly TRBD1 (5 bases). The V end was cut by 5 bases, the J end by 2 bases, with 19 bases between. The CDR3 sequence is 17 residues long. Germline V lookup: CDR1 MGHRA, CDR2 YSYEKL. CDR3 nucleotide sequence: TGCGCCAGCAGCTCTAATCCGGGACTGGGGGCTGGAAACACCATATATTTT. Its protein is CASSSNPGLGAGNTIYF.

The gene calls are TRBV19 and TRBJ2-5, with 7 bases matching TRBD1. V was pared by 4 bases and J by 5 bases, with 7 bases of the junction left unmatched. This CDR3 region has 14 residues. The germline gives CDR1 LNHDA, CDR2 SQIVND (reference sequence). CDR3: CASSKGGRWETQYF. The CDR3 DNA is TGTGCCAGTAGTAAAGGGGGCAGGTGGGAGACCCAGTACTTC.

The chain uses TRBV30 and TRBJ1-2; D possibly corresponds to TRBD1 (6 bases). This CDR3 is 16 amino acids long. Trimming took 0 bases from V and 0 from J, leaving 14 bases between them. Germline lookup yields CDR1 GTSNPN and CDR2 SVGIG (reference sequence). CDR3 region: CAWSVLQGLSNYGYTF. Here the CDR3 DNA reads TGTGCCTGGAGTGTACTCCAGGGGCTGTCTAACTATGGCTACACCTTC.

V and J are TRBV19 and TRBJ1-5, with D possibly being TRBD1 (5 bases). The CDR3 is made up of 14 amino acids. The germline CDR1 and CDR2 sequences are LNHDA and SQIVND (reference sequence). The V and J ends lost 7 bases and 4 bases respectively, with 14 bases between them. The CDR3, as DNA: TGTGCCAGTACCTCAGGGTCGGGTAATCAGCCCCAGCATTTT. Its translation: CASTSGSGNQPQHF.

The chain has TRBV27 and TRBJ1-5, with TRBD1 matching over 8 bases. CDR1 MNHEY and CDR2 SMNVEV come from the germline V gene (reference sequence). This CDR3 has 14 residues. Trimming took 6 bases from V and 2 from J; bases not matched to a gene: 3. DNA of the CDR3: TGTGCCAGCAGGGACAGGGCGGGCAATCAGCCCCAGCATTTT. This gives the protein CASRDRAGNQPQHF.

The V call is TRBV5-4, the J call TRBJ2-5; D remains unclear. The CDR3 sequence is 13 residues long. Germline CDR1 and CDR2: SGHNT and YYREEE (reference sequence). V dropped 0 bases and J dropped 5 bases, with 8 bases sitting between them. As DNA, the CDR3 is TGTGCCAGCAGCTTGGTTGAGGTCGAGACCCAGTACTTC. It encodes CASSLVEVETQYF.

The rearrangement uses TRBV5-4 and TRBJ2-1, with D maybe TRBD1 (5 bases). Germline V gene sequence: CDR1 SGHNT, CDR2 YYREEE (reference sequence). This CDR3 is 15 amino acids long. Trimming removed 4 bases at V and 0 bases at J, with 11 bases between. The CDR3 protein is CASSDSVSSYNEQFF. CDR3 DNA: TGTGCCAGCAGCGACAGCGTGAGCTCCTACAATGAGCAGTTCTTC.

As for this clone: In the same sample, other DNA sequences code for this CDR3. The gene calls are TRBV30 and TRBJ1-6; TRBD1 is a possible D gene (5 bases). CDR3 length equals 14 residues. CDR1 and CDR2 (germline): GTSNPN, SVGIG (reference sequence). Trimming stripped 0 bases from V and 10 bases from J, with 13 bases between. CDR3: CAWSVGGSGSPLHF. The CDR3 region has the DNA TGTGCCTGGAGTGTGGGGGGAAGCGGCTCACCCCTCCACTTT.

The table lists this clone with a few counts. The chain couples TRBV5-6 to TRBJ2-1; 8 bases match TRBD1. Trimming cost V 5 bases and J 6 bases; bases outside gene matches: 10. Germline V gene sequence: CDR1 SGHDT, CDR2 YYEEEE. The CDR3 totals 15 residues. This chain's CDR3 is CASSSGTGVGNEQFF. CDR3 in DNA: TGTGCCAGCAGTTCCGGGACAGGAGTGGGCAATGAGCAGTTCTTC.

This clone was detected only a few times. Other nucleotide sequences in the sample specify the same CDR3. The V call is TRBV7-8, the J call TRBJ2-2; maybe TRBD1 (6 bases). V lost 0 bases and J lost 2, with 10 bases in between. CDR3 size: 16 residues. From germline, CDR1 is SGHVS and CDR2 FQNEAQ. CDR3 coding DNA: TGTGCCAGCAGCTTAGCCGGGACATTAAACACCGGGGAGCTGTTTTTT. It yields the protein CASSLAGTLNTGELFF.

This CDR3 is CASRPMQGAYEQYF. The CDR3 nucleotides are TGTGCCAGCAGGCCTATGCAAGGGGCCTACGAGCAGTACTTC. The gene calls are TRBV6-5 and TRBJ2-7; D perhaps matches TRBD1 (5 bases). CDR1 and CDR2 (germline): MNHEY, SVGAGI. This CDR3 has 14 residues. Trimming pared 6 bases from V and 2 bases from J, leaving 14 bases between.

The chain has TRBV6-5 and TRBJ1-4; TRBD1 agrees at 9 bases. Germline assignment: CDR1 MNHEY and CDR2 SVGAGI. Trimming took 5 bases from V and 7 from J; bases not matched to a gene: 8. This CDR3 is 15 amino acids long. CDR3 sequence: CASSQQGAAGEKLFF. The CDR3 coding sequence is TGTGCCAGCAGTCAACAGGGGGCGGCGGGTGAAAAACTGTTTTTT.

V gene TRBV18 combines with J gene TRBJ1-4; 7 bases match TRBD1. The CDR3 covers 16 residues. Losses at the gene ends were 3 bases for V and 1 base for J; bases not matched to a gene: 5. Germline CDR1 is KGHSH and CDR2 is LQKENI. In DNA form, the CDR3 reads TGTGCCAGCTCACCCTTTCGGGACAGAACTAATGAAAAACTGTTTTTT. It encodes CASSPFRDRTNEKLFF. Drawing the rest from reference TRBV18 and TRBJ1-4, the complete variable domain is NAGVMQNPRHLVRRRGQEARLRCSPMKGHSHVYWYRQLPEEGLKFMVYLQKENIIDESGMPKERFSAEFPKEGPSILRIQQVVRGDSAAYFCASSPFRDRTNEKLFFGSGTQLSVL.

The chain is built from TRBV2 and TRBJ1-2; no firm D call. Trimming took 8 bases from V and 4 from J, leaving 8 bases between them. Germline V gene data show CDR1 as SNHLY and CDR2 as FYNNEI. This CDR3 is built from 11 residues. This CDR3 is CASGESYGYTF. Here the CDR3 DNA reads TGTGCCAGCGGAGAGTCCTATGGCTACACCTTC.

The chain recombines TRBV5-1 with TRBJ2-1; 13 nucleotides agree with TRBD2. This CDR3 contains 15 residues. Germline lookup yields CDR1 SGHRS and CDR2 YFSETQ. V dropped 3 bases and J dropped 8; count of bases not matched to a gene: 5. Written as DNA, the CDR3 is TGCGCCAGCAGCTGGGGACTAGCGGGAAGCCATGAGCAGTTCTTC. This encodes CASSWGLAGSHEQFF. Looking up the rest from reference TRBV5-1 and TRBJ2-1 gives the full variable domain: KAGVTQTPRYLIKTRGQQVTLSCSPISGHRSVSWYQQTPGQGLQFLFEYFSETQRNKGNFPGRFSGRQFSNSRSEMNVSTLELGDSALYLCASSWGLAGSHEQFFGPGTRLTVL.